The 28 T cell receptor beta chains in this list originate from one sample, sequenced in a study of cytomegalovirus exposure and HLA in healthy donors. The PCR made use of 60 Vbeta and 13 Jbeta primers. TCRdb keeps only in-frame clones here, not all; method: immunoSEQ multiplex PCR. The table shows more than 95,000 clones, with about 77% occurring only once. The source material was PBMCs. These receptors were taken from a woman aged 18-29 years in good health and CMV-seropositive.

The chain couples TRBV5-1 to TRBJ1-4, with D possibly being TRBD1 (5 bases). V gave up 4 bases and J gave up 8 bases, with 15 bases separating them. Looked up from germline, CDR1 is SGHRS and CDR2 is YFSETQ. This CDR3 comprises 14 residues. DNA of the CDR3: TGCGCCAGCAGCCCCCTAGGGGTGGGGGAAAAACTGTTTTTT. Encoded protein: CASSPLGVGEKLFF.

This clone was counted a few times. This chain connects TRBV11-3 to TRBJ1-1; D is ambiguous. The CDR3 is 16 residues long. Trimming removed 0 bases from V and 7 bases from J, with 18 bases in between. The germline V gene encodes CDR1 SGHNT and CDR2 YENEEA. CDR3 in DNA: TGTGCCAGCAGCTTAGATGGGCGGATGGGAGAAAATGAAGCTTTCTTT. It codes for CASSLDGRMGENEAFF. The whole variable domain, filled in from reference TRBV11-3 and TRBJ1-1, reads EAGVVQSPRYKIIEKKQPVAFWCNPISGHNTLYWYLQNLGQGPELLIRYENEEAVDDSQLPKDRFSAERLKGVDSTLKIQPAELGDSAVYLCASSLDGRMGENEAFFGQGTRLTVV.

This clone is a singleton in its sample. The CDR3 DNA reads TGTGCCAGCAGCATGGGACACCGGAACTATGGCTACACCTTC. Its protein product is CASSMGHRNYGYTF. This rearrangement joins TRBV7-8 to TRBJ1-2, with D tentatively TRBD1 (6 bases). CDR3 size: 14 residues. Germline-derived CDR1 and CDR2 are SGHVS and FQNEAQ. Trimming pared 5 bases from V and 2 bases from J, leaving 12 bases between.

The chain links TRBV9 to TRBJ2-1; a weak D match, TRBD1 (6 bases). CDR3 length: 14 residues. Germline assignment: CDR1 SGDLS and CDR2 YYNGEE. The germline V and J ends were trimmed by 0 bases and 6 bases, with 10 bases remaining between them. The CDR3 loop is CASSVAPGVNEQFF. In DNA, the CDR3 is TGTGCCAGCAGCGTAGCTCCAGGGGTCAATGAGCAGTTCTTC.

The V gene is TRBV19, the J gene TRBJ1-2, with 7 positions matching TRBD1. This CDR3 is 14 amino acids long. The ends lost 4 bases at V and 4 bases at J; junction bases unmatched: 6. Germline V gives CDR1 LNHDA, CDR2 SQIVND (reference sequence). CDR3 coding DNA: TGTGCCAGTAGTAACACAGGGGAAGTCTATGGCTACACCTTC. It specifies CASSNTGEVYGYTF.

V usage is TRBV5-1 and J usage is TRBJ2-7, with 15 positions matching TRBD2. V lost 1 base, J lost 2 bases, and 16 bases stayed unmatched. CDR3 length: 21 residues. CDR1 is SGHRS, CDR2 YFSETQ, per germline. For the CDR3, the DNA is TGCGCCAGCAGCTTGAGGTCCCAACCTCCGGGACTAGCGGGGGGAACCTACGAGCAGTACTTC. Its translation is CASSLRSQPPGLAGGTYEQYF.

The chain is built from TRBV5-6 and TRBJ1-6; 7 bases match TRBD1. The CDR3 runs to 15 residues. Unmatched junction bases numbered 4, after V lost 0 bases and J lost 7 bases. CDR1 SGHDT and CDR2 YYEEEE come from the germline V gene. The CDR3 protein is CASSLGQGRNSPLHF. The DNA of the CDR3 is TGTGCCAGCAGCTTGGGACAGGGAAGGAATTCACCCCTCCACTTT.

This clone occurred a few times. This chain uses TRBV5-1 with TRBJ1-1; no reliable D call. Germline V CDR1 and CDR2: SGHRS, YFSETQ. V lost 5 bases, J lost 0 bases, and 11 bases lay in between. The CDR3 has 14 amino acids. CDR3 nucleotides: TGCGCCAGCAGATTTGACGGGATGAACACTGAAGCTTTCTTT. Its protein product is CASRFDGMNTEAFF.

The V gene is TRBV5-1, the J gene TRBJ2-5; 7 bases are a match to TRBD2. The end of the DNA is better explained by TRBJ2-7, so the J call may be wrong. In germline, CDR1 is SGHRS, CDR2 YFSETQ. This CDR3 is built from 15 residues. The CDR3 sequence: CASSSLAGSSYEQYF. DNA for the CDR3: TGCGCCAGCAGCTCGTTAGCGGGCAGCTCCTACGAGCAGTACTTC.

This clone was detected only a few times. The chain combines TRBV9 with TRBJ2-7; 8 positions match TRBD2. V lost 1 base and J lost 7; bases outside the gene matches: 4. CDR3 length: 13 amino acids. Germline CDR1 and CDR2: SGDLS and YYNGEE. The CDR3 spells CASSVRAGGEQYF. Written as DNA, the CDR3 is TGTGCCAGCAGCGTACGGGCGGGAGGTGAGCAGTACTTC. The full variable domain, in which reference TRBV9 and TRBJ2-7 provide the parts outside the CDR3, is DSGVTQTPKHLITATGQRVTLRCSPRSGDLSVYWYQQSLDQGLQFLIQYYNGEERAKGNILERFSAQQFPDLHSELNLSSLELGDSALYFCASSVRAGGEQYFGPGTRLTVT.

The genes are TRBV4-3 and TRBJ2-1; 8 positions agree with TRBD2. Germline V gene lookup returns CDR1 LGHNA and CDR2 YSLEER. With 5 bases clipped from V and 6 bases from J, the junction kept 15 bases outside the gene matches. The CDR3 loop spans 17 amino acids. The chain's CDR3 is CASSKLLTGGPGNEQFF. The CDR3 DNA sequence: TGCGCCAGCAGCAAATTATTAACGGGAGGGCCCGGCAATGAGCAGTTCTTC.

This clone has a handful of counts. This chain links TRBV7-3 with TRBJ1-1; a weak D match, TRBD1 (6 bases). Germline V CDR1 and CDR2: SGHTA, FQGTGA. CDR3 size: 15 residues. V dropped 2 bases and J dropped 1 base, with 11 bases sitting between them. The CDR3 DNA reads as TGTGCCAGCAGCTTACTCGGGGGGCAGAACACTGAAGCTTTCTTT. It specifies CASSLLGGQNTEAFF.

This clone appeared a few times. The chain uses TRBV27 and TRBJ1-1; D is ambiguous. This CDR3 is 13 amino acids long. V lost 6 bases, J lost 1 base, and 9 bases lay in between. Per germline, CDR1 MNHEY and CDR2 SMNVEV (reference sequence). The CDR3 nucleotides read TGTGCCAGCAGAGTGGGAGGGAACACTGAAGCTTTCTTT. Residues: CASRVGGNTEAFF.

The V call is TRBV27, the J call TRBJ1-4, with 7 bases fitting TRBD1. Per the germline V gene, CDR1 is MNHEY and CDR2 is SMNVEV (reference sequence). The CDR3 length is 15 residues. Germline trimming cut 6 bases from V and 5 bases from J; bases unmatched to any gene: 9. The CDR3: CASRLNRDRNEKLFF. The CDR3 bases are TGTGCCAGCAGACTAAACCGGGACAGAAATGAAAAACTGTTTTTT.

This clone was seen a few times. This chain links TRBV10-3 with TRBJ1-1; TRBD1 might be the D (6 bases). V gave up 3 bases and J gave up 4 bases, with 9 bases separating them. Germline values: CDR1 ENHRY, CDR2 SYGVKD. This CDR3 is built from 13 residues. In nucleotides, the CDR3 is TGTGCCATCAGTGAAGGGGGGGGCACTGAAGCTTTCTTT. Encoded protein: CAISEGGGTEAFF.

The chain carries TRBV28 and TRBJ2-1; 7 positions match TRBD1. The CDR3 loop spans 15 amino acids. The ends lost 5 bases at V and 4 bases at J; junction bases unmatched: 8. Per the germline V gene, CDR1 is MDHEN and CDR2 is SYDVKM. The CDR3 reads CASSHQTGKYNEQFF. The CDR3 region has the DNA TGTGCCAGCAGTCATCAGACAGGGAAGTACAATGAGCAGTTCTTC.

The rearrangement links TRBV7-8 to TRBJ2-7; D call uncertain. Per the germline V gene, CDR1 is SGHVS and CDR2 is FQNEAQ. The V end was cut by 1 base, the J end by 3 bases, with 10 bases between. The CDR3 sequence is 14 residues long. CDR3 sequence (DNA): TGTGCCAGCAGCTTAGGGCAGGTTGTCTACGAGCAGTACTTC. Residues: CASSLGQVVYEQYF.

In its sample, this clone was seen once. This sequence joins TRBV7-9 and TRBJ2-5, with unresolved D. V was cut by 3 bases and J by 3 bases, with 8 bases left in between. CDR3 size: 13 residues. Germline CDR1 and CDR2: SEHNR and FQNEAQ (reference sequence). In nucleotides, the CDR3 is TGTGCCAGCAGCTTTACGACTGAAGAGACCCAGTACTTC. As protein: CASSFTTEETQYF.

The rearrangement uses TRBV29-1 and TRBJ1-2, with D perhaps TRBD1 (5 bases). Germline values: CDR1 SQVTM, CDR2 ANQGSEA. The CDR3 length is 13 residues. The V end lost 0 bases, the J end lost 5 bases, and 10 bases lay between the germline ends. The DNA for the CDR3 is TGCAGCGTTGAAGACAGGGTGGGGTATGGCTACACCTTC. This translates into CSVEDRVGYGYTF. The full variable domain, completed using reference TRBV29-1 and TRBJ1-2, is SAVISQKPSRDICQRGTSLTIQCQVDSQVTMMFWYRQQPGQSLTLIATANQGSEATYESGFVIDKFPISRPNLTFSTLTVSNMSPEDSSIYLCSVEDRVGYGYTFGSGTRLTVV.

CDR3 nucleotide sequence: TGCGCCAGCAGCCAAAGGACTAGCGGGGGTAATGAGCAGTTCTTC. Encoded protein: CASSQRTSGGNEQFF. The chain joins TRBV5-1 to TRBJ2-1, with 13 positions matching TRBD2. Germline assignment: CDR1 SGHRS and CDR2 YFSETQ. The CDR3 has 15 residues. V lost 4 bases to trimming and J lost 7 bases; unmatched junction nucleotides: 5.

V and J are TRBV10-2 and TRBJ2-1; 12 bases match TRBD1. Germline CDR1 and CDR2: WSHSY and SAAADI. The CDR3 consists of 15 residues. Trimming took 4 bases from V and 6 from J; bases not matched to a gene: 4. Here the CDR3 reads CASSARDRGPNEQFF. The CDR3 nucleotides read TGCGCCAGCAGTGCCCGGGACAGGGGGCCCAATGAGCAGTTCTTC.

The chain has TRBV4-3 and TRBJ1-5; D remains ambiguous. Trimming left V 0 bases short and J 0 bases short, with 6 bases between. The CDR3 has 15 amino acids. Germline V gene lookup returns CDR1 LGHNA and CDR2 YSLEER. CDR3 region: CASSQEQSSNQPQHF. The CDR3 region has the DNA TGCGCCAGCAGCCAAGAACAGAGTAGCAATCAGCCCCAGCATTTT.

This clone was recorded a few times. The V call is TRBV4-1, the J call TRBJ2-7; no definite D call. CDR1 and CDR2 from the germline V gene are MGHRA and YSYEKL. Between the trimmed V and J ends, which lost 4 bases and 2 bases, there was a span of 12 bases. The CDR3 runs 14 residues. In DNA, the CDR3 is TGCGCCAGCAGCCTCCTGACAACCACCTACGAGCAGTACTTC. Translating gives CASSLLTTTYEQYF.

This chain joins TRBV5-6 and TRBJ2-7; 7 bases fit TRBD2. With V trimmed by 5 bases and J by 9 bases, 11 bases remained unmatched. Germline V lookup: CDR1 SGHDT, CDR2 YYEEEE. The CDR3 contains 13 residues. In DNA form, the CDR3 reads TGTGCCAGCAGTTATAGACTAGCCCGGCGGCAGTACTTC. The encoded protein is CASSYRLARRQYF.

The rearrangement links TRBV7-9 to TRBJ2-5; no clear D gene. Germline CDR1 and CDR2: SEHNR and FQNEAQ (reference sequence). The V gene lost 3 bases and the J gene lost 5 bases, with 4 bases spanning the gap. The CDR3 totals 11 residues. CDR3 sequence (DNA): TGTGCCAGCAGCTTCAGTGAGACCCAGTACTTC. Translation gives CASSFSETQYF.

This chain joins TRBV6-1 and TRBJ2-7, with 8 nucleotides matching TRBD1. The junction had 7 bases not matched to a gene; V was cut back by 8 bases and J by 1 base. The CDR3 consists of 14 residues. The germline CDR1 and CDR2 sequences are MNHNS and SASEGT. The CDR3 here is CASGDRYASYEQYF. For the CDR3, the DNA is TGTGCCAGCGGGGACAGGTACGCATCCTACGAGCAGTACTTC.

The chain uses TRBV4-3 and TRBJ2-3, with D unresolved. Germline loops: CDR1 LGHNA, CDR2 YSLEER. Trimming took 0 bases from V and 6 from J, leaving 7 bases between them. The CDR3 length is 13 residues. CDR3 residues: CASSQDFGDTQYF. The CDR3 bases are TGCGCCAGCAGCCAAGATTTCGGGGATACGCAGTATTTT.

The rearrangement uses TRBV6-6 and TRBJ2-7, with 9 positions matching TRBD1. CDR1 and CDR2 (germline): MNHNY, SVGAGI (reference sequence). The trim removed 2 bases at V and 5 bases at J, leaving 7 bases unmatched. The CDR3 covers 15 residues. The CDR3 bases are TGTGCCAGCAGTTACCTGGCGGGACAGGGAGACGAGCAGTACTTC. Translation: CASSYLAGQGDEQYF.